This entry lists 12 T cell receptor beta chains sequenced from one sample in a study of Ad26.COV2.S vaccination and SARS-CoV-2 variants. Treatment of the sample: some 20 received Ad26.COV2.S at low or high dose, single or two shots; five or six received placebo; per-sample allocation not given. The samples date from day 63 after the first vaccine or placebo injection. The method was immunoSEQ multiplex PCR; TCRdb's version includes in-frame clones alone and lacks a portion of them. The profile covers about 350,000 clones, with around 89% appearing a single time and roughly 5% taken by the ten largest. The specimen was peripheral blood, collected in a trial of Ad26.COV2.S vaccine versus placebo. These receptors came from a person between 18 and 60 years old who received the Ad26.COV2.S COVID-19 vaccine or a placebo.

This clone appeared once. The gene calls are TRBV19 and TRBJ2-5, with 10 bases aligning to TRBD2. The CDR3 sequence is 16 residues long. V lost 4 bases to trimming and J lost 1 base; unmatched junction nucleotides: 6. Germline values: CDR1 LNHDA, CDR2 SQIVND (reference sequence). CDR3 in DNA: TGTGCCAGTAGTAAGGGGACTAGCGACTTCCAAGAGACCCAGTACTTC. Its protein is CASSKGTSDFQETQYF.

The V and J genes are TRBV4-1 and TRBJ2-2; the D gene is possibly TRBD1 (6 bases). Germline lookup yields CDR1 MGHRA and CDR2 YSYEKL. CDR3 length: 15 residues. Trimming cost V 3 bases and J 0 bases, with 8 bases left between them. The CDR3 loop is CASSHDRTNTGELFF. The CDR3 nucleotides are TGCGCCAGCAGCCACGACAGGACGAACACCGGGGAGCTGTTTTTT.

CDR3 sequence: CASSLHNEQFF. The DNA for the CDR3 is TGTGCCAGCAGCCTTCACAATGAGCAGTTCTTC. The V gene is TRBV9, the J gene TRBJ2-1, with D unclear. The V gene lost 4 bases and the J gene lost 5 bases, with 4 bases spanning the gap. Germline V lookup: CDR1 SGDLS, CDR2 YYNGEE. The CDR3 sequence is 11 residues long. The full variable domain, completed using reference TRBV9 and TRBJ2-1, is DSGVTQTPKHLITATGQRVTLRCSPRSGDLSVYWYQQSLDQGLQFLIQYYNGEERAKGNILERFSAQQFPDLHSELNLSSLELGDSALYFCASSLHNEQFFGPGTRLTVL.

This rearrangement joins TRBV6-6 to TRBJ1-6; TRBD1 matches 7 bases. CDR1 MNHNY and CDR2 SVGAGI come from the germline V gene (reference sequence). V lost 6 bases and J lost 7; bases outside the gene matches: 15. The CDR3 sequence is 17 residues long. In DNA, the CDR3 is TGTGCCAGCAGCCGAACAGGGGCTCCCCCGCCCAATTCACCCCTCCACTTT. It yields the protein CASSRTGAPPPNSPLHF.

The rearrangement joins TRBV9 to TRBJ1-3, with D possibly TRBD1 on 5 matching bases. Looked up from germline, CDR1 is SGDLS and CDR2 is YYNGEE. V was trimmed by 3 bases and J by 11 bases, leaving 12 bases between them. CDR3 length equals 12 residues. The CDR3 DNA follows: TGTGCCAGCAGCGCCGATGGGGGGGCCATATATTTT. Translating gives CASSADGGAIYF.

The chain carries TRBV7-2 and TRBJ2-4; maybe TRBD1 (6 bases). The CDR3 extends over 17 amino acids. Per germline, CDR1 SGHTA and CDR2 FQGNSA. V shed 2 bases and J shed 0 bases, with 14 bases lying between them. CDR3 DNA sequence: TGTGCCAGCAGCTTATTAGGACAGTCCGTAGCCAAAAACATTCAGTACTTC. It is translated as CASSLLGQSVAKNIQYF.

The V and J genes are TRBV5-1 and TRBJ2-1; 12 bases line up with TRBD1. V was clipped by 0 bases and J by 8 bases; unmatched bases: 6. The CDR3 covers 16 residues. Germline V gives CDR1 SGHRS, CDR2 YFSETQ. Written as DNA, the CDR3 is TGCGCCAGCAGCTTGGTTTCCGGGACAGGGGGCGATGAGCAGTTCTTC. Amino acids: CASSLVSGTGGDEQFF.

This clone was counted once. This chain links TRBV10-1 with TRBJ2-2, with 7 bases lining up with TRBD2. V trimming: 9 bases; J trimming: 1 base; junction bases outside the gene matches: 2. CDR3 length: 13 residues. From germline, CDR1 is WNHNN and CDR2 SYGVQD (reference sequence). The CDR3 here is CARGGGNTGELFF. CDR3 sequence (DNA): TGCGCCAGGGGCGGGGGGAACACCGGGGAGCTGTTTTTT.

The V gene is TRBV7-2, the J gene TRBJ1-4; 9 bases are a match to TRBD1. Germline CDR1 SGHTA, CDR2 FQGNSA. The CDR3 length is 14 residues. The junction had 5 bases not matched to a gene; V was cut back by 4 bases and J by 8 bases. CDR3 nucleotides: TGTGCCAGCAGCTCCCGACAGGGGGGCGAAAAACTGTTTTTT. This sequence encodes CASSSRQGGEKLFF. The full variable domain, completed using reference TRBV7-2 and TRBJ1-4, is GAGVSQSPSNKVTEKGKDVELRCDPISGHTALYWYRQSLGQGLEFLIYFQGNSAPDKSGLPSDRFSAERTGGSVSTLTIQRTQQEDSAVYLCASSSRQGGEKLFFGSGTQLSVL.

V gene TRBV9 combines with J gene TRBJ2-1; D is undetermined. CDR3 length equals 11 residues. The germline gives CDR1 SGDLS, CDR2 YYNGEE. V was cut by 4 bases and J by 6 bases, with 5 bases left in between. The CDR3 reads CASSRSNEQFF. The CDR3 bases are TGTGCCAGCAGCCGGAGCAATGAGCAGTTCTTC.

This sequence joins TRBV9 and TRBJ1-5; D is uncertain. Trimming cost V 3 bases and J 7 bases, with 14 bases left between them. The CDR3 has 14 residues. Germline V lookup: CDR1 SGDLS, CDR2 YYNGEE. Written as DNA, the CDR3 is TGTGCCAGCAGCGCCCGACCAAGCGGGCAGCCCCAGCATTTT. It specifies CASSARPSGQPQHF.

The rearrangement uses TRBV29-1 and TRBJ1-1; D is unclear. There are 13 residues in the CDR3. CDR1 SQVTM and CDR2 ANQGSEA come from the germline V gene. V gave up 3 bases and J gave up 0 bases, with 8 bases separating them. CDR3 sequence (DNA): TGCAGCGTTGATGGGAGGATGAACACTGAAGCTTTCTTT. It encodes CSVDGRMNTEAFF.